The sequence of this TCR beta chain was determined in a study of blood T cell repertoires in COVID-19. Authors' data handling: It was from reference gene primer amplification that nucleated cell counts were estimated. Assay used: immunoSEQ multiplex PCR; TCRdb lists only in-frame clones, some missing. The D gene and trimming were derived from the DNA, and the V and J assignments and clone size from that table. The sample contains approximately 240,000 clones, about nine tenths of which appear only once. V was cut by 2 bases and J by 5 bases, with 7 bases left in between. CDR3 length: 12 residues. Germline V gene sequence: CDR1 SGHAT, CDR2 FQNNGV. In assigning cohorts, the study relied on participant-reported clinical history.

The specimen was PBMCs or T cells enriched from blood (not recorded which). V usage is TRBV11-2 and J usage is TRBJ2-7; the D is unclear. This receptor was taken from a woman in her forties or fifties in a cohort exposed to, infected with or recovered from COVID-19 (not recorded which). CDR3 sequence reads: CASSLSENEQYF. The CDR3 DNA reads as TGTGCCAGCAGCTTATCCGAGAACGAGCAGTACTTC.